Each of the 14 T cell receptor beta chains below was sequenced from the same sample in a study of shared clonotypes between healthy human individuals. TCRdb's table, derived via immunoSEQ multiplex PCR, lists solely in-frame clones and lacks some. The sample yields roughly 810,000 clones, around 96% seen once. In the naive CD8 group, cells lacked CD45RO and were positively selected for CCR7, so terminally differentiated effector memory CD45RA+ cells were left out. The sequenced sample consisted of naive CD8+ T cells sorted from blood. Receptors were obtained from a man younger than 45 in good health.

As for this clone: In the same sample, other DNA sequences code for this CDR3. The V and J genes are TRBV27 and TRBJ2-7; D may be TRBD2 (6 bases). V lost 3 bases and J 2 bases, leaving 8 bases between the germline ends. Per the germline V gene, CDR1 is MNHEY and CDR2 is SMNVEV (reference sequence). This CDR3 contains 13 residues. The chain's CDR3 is CASSFGGTYEQYF. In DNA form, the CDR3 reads TGTGCCAGCAGTTTCGGAGGGACCTACGAGCAGTACTTC.

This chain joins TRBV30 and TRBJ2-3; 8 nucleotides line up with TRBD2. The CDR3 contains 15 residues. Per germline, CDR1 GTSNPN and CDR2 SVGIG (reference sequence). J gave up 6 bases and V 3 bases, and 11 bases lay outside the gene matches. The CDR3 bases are TGTGCCTGGAGGCCCTTAGCGGGACCATCCGATACGCAGTATTTT. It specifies CAWRPLAGPSDTQYF.

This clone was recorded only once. CDR3 DNA sequence: TGTGCCAGTACCGGGACTAGCGGCACAGATACGCAGTATTTT. Protein: CASTGTSGTDTQYF. The V call is TRBV7-9, the J call TRBJ2-3; 10 bases fit TRBD2. The CDR3 spans 14 residues. Per the germline V gene, CDR1 is SEHNR and CDR2 is FQNEAQ (reference sequence). V gave up 9 bases and J gave up 1 base; unmatched junction bases: 4. The full variable domain, completed using reference TRBV7-9 and TRBJ2-3, is DTGVSQNPRHKITKRGQNVTFRCDPISEHNRLYWYRQTLGQGPEFLTYFQNEAQLEKSRLLSDRFSAERPKGSFSTLEIQRTEQGDSAMYLCASTGTSGTDTQYFGPGTRLTVL.

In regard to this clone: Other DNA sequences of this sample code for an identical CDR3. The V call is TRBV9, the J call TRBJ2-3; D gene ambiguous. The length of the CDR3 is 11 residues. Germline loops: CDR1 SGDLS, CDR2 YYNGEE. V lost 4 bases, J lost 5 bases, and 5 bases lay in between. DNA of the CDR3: TGTGCCAGCAGCTCACGAGATACGCAGTATTTT. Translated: CASSSRDTQYF.

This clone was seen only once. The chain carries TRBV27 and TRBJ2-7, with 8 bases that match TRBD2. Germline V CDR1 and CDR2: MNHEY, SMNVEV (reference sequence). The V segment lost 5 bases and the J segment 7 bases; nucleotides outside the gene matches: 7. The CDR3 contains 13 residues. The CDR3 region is CASSPRLAREQYF. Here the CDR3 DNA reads TGTGCCAGCAGTCCCAGACTAGCGAGGGAGCAGTACTTC.

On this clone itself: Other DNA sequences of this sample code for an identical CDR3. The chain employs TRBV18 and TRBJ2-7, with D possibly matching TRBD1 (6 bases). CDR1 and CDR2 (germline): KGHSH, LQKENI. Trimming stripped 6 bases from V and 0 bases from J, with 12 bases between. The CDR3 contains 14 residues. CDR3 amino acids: CASSLRGDSYEQYF. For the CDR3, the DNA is TGTGCCAGCTCGCTCAGGGGAGACTCCTACGAGCAGTACTTC.

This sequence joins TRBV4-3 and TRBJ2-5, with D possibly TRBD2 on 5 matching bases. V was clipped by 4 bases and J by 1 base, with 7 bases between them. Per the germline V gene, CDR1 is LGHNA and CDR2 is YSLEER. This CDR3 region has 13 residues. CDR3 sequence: CASSPGLQETQYF. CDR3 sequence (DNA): TGCGCCAGCAGCCCCGGACTCCAAGAGACCCAGTACTTC.

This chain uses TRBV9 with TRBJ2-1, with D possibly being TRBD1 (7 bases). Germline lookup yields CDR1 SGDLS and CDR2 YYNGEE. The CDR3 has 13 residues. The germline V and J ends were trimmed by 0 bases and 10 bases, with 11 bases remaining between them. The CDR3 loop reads CASSVVGGGEQFF. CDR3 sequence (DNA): TGTGCCAGCAGCGTAGTCGGAGGGGGCGAGCAGTTCTTC. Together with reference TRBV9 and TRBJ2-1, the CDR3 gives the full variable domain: DSGVTQTPKHLITATGQRVTLRCSPRSGDLSVYWYQQSLDQGLQFLIQYYNGEERAKGNILERFSAQQFPDLHSELNLSSLELGDSALYFCASSVVGGGEQFFGPGTRLTVL.

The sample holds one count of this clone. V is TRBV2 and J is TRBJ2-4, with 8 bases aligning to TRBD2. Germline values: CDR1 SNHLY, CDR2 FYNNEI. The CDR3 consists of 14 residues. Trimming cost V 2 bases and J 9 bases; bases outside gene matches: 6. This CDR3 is CASSESSGLGIQYF. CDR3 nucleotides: TGTGCCAGCAGTGAATCTAGCGGGCTTGGCATTCAGTACTTC.

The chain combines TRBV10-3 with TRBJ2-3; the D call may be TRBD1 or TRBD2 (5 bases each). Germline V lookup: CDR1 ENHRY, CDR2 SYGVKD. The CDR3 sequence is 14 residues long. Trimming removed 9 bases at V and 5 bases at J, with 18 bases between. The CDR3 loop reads CAIQDPGGLDTQYF. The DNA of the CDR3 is TGTGCCATACAGGACCCCGGCGGGCTAGATACGCAGTATTTT.

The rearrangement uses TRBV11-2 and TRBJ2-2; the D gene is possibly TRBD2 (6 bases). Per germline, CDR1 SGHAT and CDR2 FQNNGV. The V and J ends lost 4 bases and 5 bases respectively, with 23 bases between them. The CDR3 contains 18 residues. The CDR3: CASSSIFWGESGTGELFF. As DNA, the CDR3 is TGTGCCAGCAGCTCGATCTTTTGGGGGGAGTCGGGGACCGGGGAGCTGTTTTTT. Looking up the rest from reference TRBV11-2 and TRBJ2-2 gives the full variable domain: EAGVAQSPRYKIIEKRQSVAFWCNPISGHATLYWYQQILGQGPKLLIQFQNNGVVDDSQLPKDRFSAERLKGVDSTLKIQPAKLEDSAVYLCASSSIFWGESGTGELFFGEGSRLTVL.

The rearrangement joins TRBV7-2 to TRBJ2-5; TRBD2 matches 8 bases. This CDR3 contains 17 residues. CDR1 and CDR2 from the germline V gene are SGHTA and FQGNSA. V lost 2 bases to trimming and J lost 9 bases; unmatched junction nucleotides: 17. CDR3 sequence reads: CASSLRGGPPVDVSQYF. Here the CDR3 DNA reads TGTGCCAGCAGCTTACGGGGGGGCCCCCCGGTCGATGTTTCCCAGTACTTC.

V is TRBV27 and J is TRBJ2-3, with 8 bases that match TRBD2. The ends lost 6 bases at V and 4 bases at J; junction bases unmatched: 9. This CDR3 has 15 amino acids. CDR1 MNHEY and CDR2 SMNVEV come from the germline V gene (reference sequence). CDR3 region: CASSPSGGRADTQYF. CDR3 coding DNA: TGTGCCAGCAGCCCGAGCGGGGGCAGGGCAGATACGCAGTATTTT.

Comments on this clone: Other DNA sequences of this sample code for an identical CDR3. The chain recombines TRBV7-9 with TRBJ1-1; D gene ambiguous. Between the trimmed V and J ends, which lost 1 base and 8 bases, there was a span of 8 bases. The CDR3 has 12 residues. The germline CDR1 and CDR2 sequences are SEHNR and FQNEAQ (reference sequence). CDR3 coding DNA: TGTGCCAGCAGCTTAGGGGCGGCAGAAGCTTTCTTT. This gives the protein CASSLGAAEAFF.